In its sample, the clone carrying this TCR beta chain ranks as medium-sized (0.01 to 0.1%). The target antigen is unknown. CDR3 length: 15 residues. CDR1 MNHEY and CDR2 SMNVEV come from the germline V gene (reference sequence). The ends lost 3 bases at V and 1 base at J; junction bases unmatched: 6. Using immunoSEQ multiplex PCR, the repertoire was profiled, and TCRdb retains in-frame clones only, with some absent. The sample has under 200,000 clones, about 80% seen once. This record comes from a study of cytotoxic CD8 clonotypes in ibrutinib-treated CLL. Study overall: Across samples, productive templates numbered more than 200,000 and productive rearrangements reached 75,000 to 100,000 on average. Study conclusions and caveats: Public clonotypes, an uncommon group, contracted or remained stable on treatment.

The sequence came from a human donor with chronic lymphocytic leukemia. J is TRBJ2-7 and V is TRBV27; 7 bases are a match to TRBD2. The sample here was PBMCs, taken after 12 months of ibrutinib treatment. CDR3 nucleotide sequence: TGTGCCAGCAGTTTCACGGCTAGCGGTTCCTACGAGCAGTACTTC. Protein: CASSFTASGSYEQYF.